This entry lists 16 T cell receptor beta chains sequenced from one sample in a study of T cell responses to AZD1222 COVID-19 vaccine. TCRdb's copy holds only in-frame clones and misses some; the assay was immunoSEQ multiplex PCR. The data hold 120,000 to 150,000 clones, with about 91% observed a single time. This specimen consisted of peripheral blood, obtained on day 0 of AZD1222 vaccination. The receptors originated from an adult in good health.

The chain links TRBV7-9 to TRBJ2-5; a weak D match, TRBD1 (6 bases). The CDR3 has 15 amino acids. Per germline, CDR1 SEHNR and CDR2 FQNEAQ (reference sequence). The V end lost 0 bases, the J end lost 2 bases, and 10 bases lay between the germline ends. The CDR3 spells CASSLAGGSQETQYF. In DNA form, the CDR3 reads TGTGCCAGCAGCTTAGCAGGGGGATCACAAGAGACCCAGTACTTC.

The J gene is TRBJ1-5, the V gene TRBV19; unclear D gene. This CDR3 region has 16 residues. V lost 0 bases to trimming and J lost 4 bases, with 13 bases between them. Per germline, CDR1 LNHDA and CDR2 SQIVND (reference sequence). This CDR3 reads CASSIEIWPANQPQHF. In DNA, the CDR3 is TGTGCCAGTAGTATAGAAATTTGGCCAGCAAATCAGCCCCAGCATTTT.

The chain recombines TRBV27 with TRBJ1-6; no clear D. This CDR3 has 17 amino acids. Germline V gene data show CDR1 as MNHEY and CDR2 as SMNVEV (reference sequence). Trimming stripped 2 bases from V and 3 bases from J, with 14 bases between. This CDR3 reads CASSLVGQAFYNSPLHF. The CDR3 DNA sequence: TGTGCCAGCAGTTTAGTTGGGCAGGCCTTCTATAATTCACCCCTCCACTTT.

The CDR3 nucleotides read TGTGCCATCAGTCCGACAGGGAACCCCACCTACGAGCAGTACTTC. This gives the protein CAISPTGNPTYEQYF. This rearrangement joins TRBV10-3 to TRBJ2-7; 7 bases map to TRBD1. The CDR3 runs 15 residues. The J segment lost 2 bases and the V segment lost 5 bases, leaving 9 bases of the junction unmatched. Per germline, CDR1 ENHRY and CDR2 SYGVKD.

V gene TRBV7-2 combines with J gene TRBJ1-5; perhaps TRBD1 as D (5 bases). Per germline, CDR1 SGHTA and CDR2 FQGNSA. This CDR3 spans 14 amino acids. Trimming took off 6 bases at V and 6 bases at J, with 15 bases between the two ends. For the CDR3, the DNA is TGTGCCAGCAGTACTGGGGGGGTGGCTCAGCCCCAGCATTTT. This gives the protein CASSTGGVAQPQHF.

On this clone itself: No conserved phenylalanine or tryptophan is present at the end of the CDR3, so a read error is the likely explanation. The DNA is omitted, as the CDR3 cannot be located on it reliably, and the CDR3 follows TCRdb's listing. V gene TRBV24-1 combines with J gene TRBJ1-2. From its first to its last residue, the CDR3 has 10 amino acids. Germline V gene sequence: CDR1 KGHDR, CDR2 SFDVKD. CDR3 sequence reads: CATSDFQLII.

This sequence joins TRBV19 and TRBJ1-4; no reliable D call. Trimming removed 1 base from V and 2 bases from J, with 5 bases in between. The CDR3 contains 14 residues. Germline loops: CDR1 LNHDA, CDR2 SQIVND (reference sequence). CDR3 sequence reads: CASSIGGTNEKLFF. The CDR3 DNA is TGTGCCAGTAGTATAGGAGGGACTAATGAAAAACTGTTTTTT.

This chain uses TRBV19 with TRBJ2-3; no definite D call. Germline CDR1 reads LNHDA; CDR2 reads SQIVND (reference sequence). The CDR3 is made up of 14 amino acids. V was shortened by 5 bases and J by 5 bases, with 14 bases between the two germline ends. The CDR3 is CASSRIPRGDTQYF. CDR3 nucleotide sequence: TGTGCCAGTAGTCGGATACCTCGCGGAGATACGCAGTATTTT.

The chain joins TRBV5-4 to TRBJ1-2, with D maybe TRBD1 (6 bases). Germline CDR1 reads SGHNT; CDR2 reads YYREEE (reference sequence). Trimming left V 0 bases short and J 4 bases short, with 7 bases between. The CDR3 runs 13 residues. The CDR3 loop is CASSLGTAYGYTF. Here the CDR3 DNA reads TGTGCCAGCAGCTTGGGGACAGCCTATGGCTACACCTTC.

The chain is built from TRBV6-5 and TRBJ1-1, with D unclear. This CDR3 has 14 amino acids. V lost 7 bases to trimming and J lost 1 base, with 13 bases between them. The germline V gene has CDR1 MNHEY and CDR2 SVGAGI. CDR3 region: CASTKLAPNTEAFF. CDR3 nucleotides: TGTGCCAGCACCAAACTCGCACCGAACACTGAAGCTTTCTTT.

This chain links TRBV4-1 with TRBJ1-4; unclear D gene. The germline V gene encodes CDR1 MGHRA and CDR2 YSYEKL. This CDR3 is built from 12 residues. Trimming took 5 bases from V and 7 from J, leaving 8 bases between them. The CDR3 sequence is CASSYETEKLFF. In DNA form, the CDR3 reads TGCGCCAGCAGCTACGAGACTGAAAAACTGTTTTTT.

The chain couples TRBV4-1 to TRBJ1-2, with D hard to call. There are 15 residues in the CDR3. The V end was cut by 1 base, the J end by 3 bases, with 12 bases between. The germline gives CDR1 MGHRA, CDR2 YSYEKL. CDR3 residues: CASSQVPADYYGYTF. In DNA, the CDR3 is TGCGCCAGCAGCCAAGTGCCCGCAGACTACTATGGCTACACCTTC.

The CDR3 reads CASSSSGQGARAFF. The CDR3 DNA sequence: TGTGCCAGCAGTTCGTCCGGTCAGGGGGCAAGAGCTTTCTTT. The genes are TRBV27 and TRBJ1-1; 8 bases line up with TRBD1. The CDR3 covers 14 residues. Trimming removed 4 bases from V and 10 bases from J; junction bases left unmatched: 11. Germline assignment: CDR1 MNHEY and CDR2 SMNVEV (reference sequence).

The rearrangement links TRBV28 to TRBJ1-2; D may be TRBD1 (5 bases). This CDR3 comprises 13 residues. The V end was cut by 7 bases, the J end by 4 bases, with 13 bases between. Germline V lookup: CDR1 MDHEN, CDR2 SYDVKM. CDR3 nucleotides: TGTGCCAGCACCCCGGGAGGGGTCTATGGCTACACCTTC. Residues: CASTPGGVYGYTF.

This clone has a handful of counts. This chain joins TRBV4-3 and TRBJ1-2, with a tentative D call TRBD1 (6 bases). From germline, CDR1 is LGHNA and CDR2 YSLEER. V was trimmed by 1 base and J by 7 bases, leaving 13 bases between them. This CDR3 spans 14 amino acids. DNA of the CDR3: TGCGCCAGCAGCCAAGGGGACATTCGAGTTGGCTACACCTTC. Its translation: CASSQGDIRVGYTF.

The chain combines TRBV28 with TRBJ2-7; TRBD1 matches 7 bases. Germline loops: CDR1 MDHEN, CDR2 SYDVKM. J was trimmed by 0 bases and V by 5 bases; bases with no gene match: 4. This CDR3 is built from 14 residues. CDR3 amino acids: CASSHDRDSYEQYF. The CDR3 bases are TGTGCCAGCAGTCATGACAGGGACTCCTACGAGCAGTACTTC.